The 12 T cell receptor beta chains presented below share a single source sample, sequenced in a study of Ad26.COV2.S vaccination and SARS-CoV-2 variants. Clones were sequenced by immunoSEQ multiplex PCR, and TCRdb holds only the in-frame ones, with some missing. The table lists approximately 150,000 clones, around 86% of them singletons. The sample in question was peripheral blood, obtained after recovery from COVID-19. The receptors originated from a human donor who had recovered from COVID-19.

V is TRBV5-1 and J is TRBJ1-2; no clear D gene. The CDR3 runs to 14 residues. V lost 0 bases to trimming and J lost 5 bases, with 11 bases between them. CDR1 is SGHRS and CDR2 is YFSETQ in the germline V gene. The CDR3 sequence: CASSLDHASYGYTF. The CDR3 bases are TGCGCCAGCAGCTTGGATCACGCCAGTTATGGCTACACCTTC.

The V call is TRBV9, the J call TRBJ2-3; D is possibly TRBD2 (6 bases). From germline, CDR1 is SGDLS and CDR2 YYNGEE. The CDR3 sequence is 16 residues long. Deletions cut 3 bases from V and 1 base from J, with 15 bases between. Written as DNA, the CDR3 is TGTGCCAGCAGCGGATTAGCGGATCCCCGCACAGATACGCAGTATTTT. Its translation: CASSGLADPRTDTQYF.

V usage is TRBV28 and J usage is TRBJ1-6; D is unclear. Trimming cost V 4 bases and J 0 bases, with 10 bases left between them. Per germline, CDR1 MDHEN and CDR2 SYDVKM. CDR3 size: 16 residues. This CDR3 reads CASSSIMGSYNSPLHF. The CDR3 DNA reads as TGTGCCAGCAGTTCAATTATGGGCTCCTATAATTCACCCCTCCACTTT.

The chain carries TRBV3-1 (or the pseudogene TRBV3-2) and TRBJ1-3; D is uncertain. Germline V CDR1 and CDR2: LGHDT, YNNKEL (reference sequence). V gave up 0 bases and J gave up 4 bases, with 7 bases separating them. The CDR3 consists of 14 residues. The CDR3: CASSQDWAGNTIYF. In DNA form, the CDR3 reads TGTGCCAGCAGCCAAGATTGGGCAGGAAACACCATATATTTT.

Only one count was recorded for this clone. The chain is built from TRBV5-5 and TRBJ2-7; D gene uncertain. CDR3 length equals 14 residues. The V end lost 0 bases, the J end lost 7 bases, and 14 bases lay between the germline ends. Germline CDR1 is SGHKS and CDR2 is YYEKEE (reference sequence). The CDR3 DNA follows: TGTGCCAGCAGCTTGGGCCAGAACGTAGGAGAGCAGTACTTC. As protein: CASSLGQNVGEQYF.

The chain links TRBV2 to TRBJ2-5; 9 nucleotides agree with TRBD1. In germline, CDR1 is SNHLY, CDR2 FYNNEI. This CDR3 spans 13 amino acids. With V trimmed by 4 bases and J by 4 bases, 1 base remained unmatched. Here the CDR3 DNA reads TGTGCCAGCAGTGCGACAGGGGGAGAGACCCAGTACTTC. Translating gives CASSATGGETQYF.

The gene calls are TRBV5-1 and TRBJ2-2; 7 nucleotides agree with TRBD2. Germline CDR1 SGHRS, CDR2 YFSETQ. This CDR3 has 13 amino acids. The J segment lost 4 bases and the V segment lost 3 bases, leaving 0 bases of the junction unmatched. The CDR3 DNA sequence: TGCGCCAGCAGCTGGGGGGGCACCGGGGAGCTGTTTTTT. Translation: CASSWGGTGELFF.

This chain joins TRBV7-9 and TRBJ2-4; 9 nucleotides agree with TRBD1. This CDR3 contains 14 residues. The germline CDR1 and CDR2 sequences are SEHNR and FQNEAQ (reference sequence). V lost 3 bases, J lost 4 bases, and 1 base stayed unmatched. CDR3 amino acids: CASSLTGGKNIQYF. The DNA for the CDR3 is TGTGCCAGCAGCTTGACAGGGGGTAAAAACATTCAGTACTTC.

This chain uses TRBV5-4 with TRBJ2-5; tentatively, D is TRBD1 (6 bases). CDR1 and CDR2 (germline): SGHNT, YYREEE (reference sequence). CDR3 length equals 15 residues. Between the trimmed V and J ends, which lost 4 bases and 3 bases, there was a span of 16 bases. The CDR3 coding sequence is TGTGCCAGCAGCACGACTCTCGGACAGAAAGAGACCCAGTACTTC. Residues: CASSTTLGQKETQYF.

The chain joins TRBV19 to TRBJ1-5; TRBD1 is a possible D gene (6 bases). The CDR3 is 15 amino acids. Germline CDR1 is LNHDA and CDR2 is SQIVND (reference sequence). The V gene lost 8 bases and the J gene lost 3 bases, with 17 bases spanning the gap. CDR3 in amino acids: CASAGQDRLNQPQHF. The DNA for the CDR3 is TGTGCCAGTGCCGGACAAGACAGGCTCAATCAGCCCCAGCATTTT. The variable domain in full, with the rest retrieved from reference TRBV19 and TRBJ1-5, is DGGITQSPKYLFRKEGQNVTLSCEQNLNHDAMYWYRQDPGQGLRLIYYSQIVNDFQKGDIAEGYSVSREKKESFPLTVTSAQKNPTAFYLCASAGQDRLNQPQHFGDGTRLSIL.

DNA of the CDR3: TGTGCCAGCAGCCCCGCGCCATCAAGACAGCCCCAGCATTTT. Protein sequence: CASSPAPSRQPQHF. V gene TRBV21-1 combines with J gene TRBJ1-5. TRBV21-1 is assigned pseudogene status. The CDR3 is 14 amino acids.

This clone was recorded a few times. The CDR3 loop is CASSFWAQSSGNTIYF. The CDR3 coding sequence is TGTGCCAGCAGCTTTTGGGCCCAGAGCTCTGGAAACACCATATATTTT. The rearrangement uses TRBV7-9 and TRBJ1-3; D gene ambiguous. Trimming shortened V by 3 bases and J by 0 bases, and 12 bases separated the two germline ends. The germline gives CDR1 SEHNR, CDR2 FQNEAQ (reference sequence). CDR3 length equals 16 residues. The full variable domain, in which reference TRBV7-9 and TRBJ1-3 provide the parts outside the CDR3, is DTGVSQNPRHKITKRGQNVTFRCDPISEHNRLYWYRQTLGQGPEFLTYFQNEAQLEKSRLLSDRFSAERPKGSFSTLEIQRTEQGDSAMYLCASSFWAQSSGNTIYFGEGSWLTVV.